The subject of this entry is one T cell receptor (beta chain). Its antigen is unidentified. As every portion of the isolated RNA was reverse transcribed, the sequencing read expressed TCRB transcripts. The table came from immunoSEQ multiplex PCR; TCRdb's copy has only in-frame clones and leaves some out. The sample consists of over 600,000 clones, under 15% of them appearing once. This record belongs to a study of beta chain features in type 1 diabetes. Study-level results: More deletions and fewer insertions at VDJ junctions were seen in type 1 diabetes patients. For Type 1 diabetes patients, all four CD4+ subsets carried TCRB CDR3s that were moderately but significantly shorter. Any HLA-type effect on TCRB rearrangement remained unresolved here.

The receptor's source is a man in his thirties or forties with type 1 diabetes. Sequencing was done on a sample of naive CD4+ T cells from blood.

CDR3 DNA: TGCGCCAGCAGCGTAACAGGGACCTATAATTCACCCCTCCACTTT. This codes for CASSVTGTYNSPLHF. The chain joins TRBV5-1 to TRBJ1-6, with D perhaps TRBD1 (6 bases). The germline V gene has CDR1 SGHRS and CDR2 YFSETQ. The length of the CDR3 is 15 residues. Trimming took 4 bases from V and 2 from J, leaving 10 bases between them.